The clone carrying this TCR beta chain is a singleton in its sample. Its antigen remains unknown. This sample was taken from a study of shared clonotypes between healthy human individuals. Study-level information: Serving as donors were two women and three men, whose ages spanned 18 to 49. Whole-study findings and limits: Clonotype sharing across a few donors was observed for 4% to 5.5% of naive CD4 clonotypes.

TCRdb keeps only in-frame clones here, not all; method: immunoSEQ multiplex PCR. Of about 380,000 clones in the sample, roughly 96% are singletons; the top ten hold about 0.32%. Germline V gene lookup returns CDR1 MDHEN and CDR2 SYDVKM. V lost 4 bases and J lost 3; bases outside the gene matches: 8. This CDR3 region has 17 residues. The source is a man under 40 in good health. Sample: memory CD8+ T cells sorted from blood. Subset in this sample: CD45RO+ cells pooled with CCR7-negative TemRA cells. V is TRBV28 and J is TRBJ2-1; 11 bases line up with TRBD2. The CDR3 DNA sequence: TGTGCCAGCAGTTCACGGACTAGCGGGTTCAGCTACAATGAGCAGTTCTTC. Amino acids: CASSSRTSGFSYNEQFF.